This TCR beta chain was profiled in a study of T cell repertoires in cytomegalovirus infection. TCRdb used MiXCR to reprocess the reads, holding one entry per CDR3 protein. The sample lists about 60,000 distinct CDR3 sequences; about 33% were seen once. As for this clonotype: What it recognizes is unknown.

Germline V gene data show CDR1 as LNHDA and CDR2 as SQIVND (reference sequence). The CDR3 loop spans 13 amino acids. Trimming removed 6 bases from V and 11 bases from J, with 19 bases in between. Sequencing was performed on PBMCs, sequenced either directly or after in vitro stimulation (not recorded which). This chain uses TRBV19 with TRBJ1-1, with D tentatively TRBD1 (6 bases). This clonotype originated in a human donor in good health (CMV status not recorded). Some clones in this sample may be carry-over from other donors' samples. The CDR3 spells CASRGGRSEKAFF. CDR3 in DNA: TGTGCCAGTAGAGGGGGGAGATCTGAGAAGGCTTTCTTT.